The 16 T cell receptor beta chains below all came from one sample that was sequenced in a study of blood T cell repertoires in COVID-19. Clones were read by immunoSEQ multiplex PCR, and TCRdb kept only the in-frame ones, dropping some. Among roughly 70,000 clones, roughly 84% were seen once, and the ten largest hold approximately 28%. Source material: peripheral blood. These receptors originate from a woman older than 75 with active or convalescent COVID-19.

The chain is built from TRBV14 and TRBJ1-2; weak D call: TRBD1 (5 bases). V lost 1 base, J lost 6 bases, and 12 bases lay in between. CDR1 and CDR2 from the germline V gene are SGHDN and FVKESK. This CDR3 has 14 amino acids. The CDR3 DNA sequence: TGTGCCAGCAGCCAAGCTCGGGGGGGTCATGGCTACACCTTC. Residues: CASSQARGGHGYTF.

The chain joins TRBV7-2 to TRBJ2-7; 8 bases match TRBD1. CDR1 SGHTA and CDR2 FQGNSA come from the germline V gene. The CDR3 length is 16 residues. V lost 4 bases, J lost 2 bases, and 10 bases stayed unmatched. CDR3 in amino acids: CASSYPGGRTAYEQYF. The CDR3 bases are TGTGCCAGCAGCTACCCAGGGGGCAGGACTGCCTACGAGCAGTACTTC. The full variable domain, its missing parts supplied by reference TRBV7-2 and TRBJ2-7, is GAGVSQSPSNKVTEKGKDVELRCDPISGHTALYWYRQSLGQGLEFLIYFQGNSAPDKSGLPSDRFSAERTGGSVSTLTIQRTQQEDSAVYLCASSYPGGRTAYEQYFGPGTRLTVT.

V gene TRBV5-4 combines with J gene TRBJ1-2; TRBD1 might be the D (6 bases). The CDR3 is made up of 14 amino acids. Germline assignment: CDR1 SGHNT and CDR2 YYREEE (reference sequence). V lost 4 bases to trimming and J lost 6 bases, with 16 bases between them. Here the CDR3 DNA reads TGTGCCAGCAGCATCAATACAGGGTCCCATGGCTACACCTTC. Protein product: CASSINTGSHGYTF.

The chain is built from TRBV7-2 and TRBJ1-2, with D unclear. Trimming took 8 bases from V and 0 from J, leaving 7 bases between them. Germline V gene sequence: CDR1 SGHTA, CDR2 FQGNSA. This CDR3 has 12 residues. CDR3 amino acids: CASRATNYGYTF. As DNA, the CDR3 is TGTGCCAGCCGAGCTACTAACTATGGCTACACCTTC.

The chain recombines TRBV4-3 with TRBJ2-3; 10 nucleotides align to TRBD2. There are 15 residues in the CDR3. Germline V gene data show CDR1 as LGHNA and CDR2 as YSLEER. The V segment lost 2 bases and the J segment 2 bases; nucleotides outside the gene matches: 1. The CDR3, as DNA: TGCGCCAGCAGCCAAACTAGCGGGGCCACAGATACGCAGTATTTT. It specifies CASSQTSGATDTQYF.

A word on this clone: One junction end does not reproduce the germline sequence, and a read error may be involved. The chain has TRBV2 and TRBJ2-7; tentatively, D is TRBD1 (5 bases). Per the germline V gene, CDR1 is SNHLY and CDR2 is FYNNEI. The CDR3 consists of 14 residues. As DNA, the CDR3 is TGTGCCAGGAGTGCGTGGGATTCAGGGATCGAGCAGTACTTC. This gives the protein CARSAWDSGIEQYF.

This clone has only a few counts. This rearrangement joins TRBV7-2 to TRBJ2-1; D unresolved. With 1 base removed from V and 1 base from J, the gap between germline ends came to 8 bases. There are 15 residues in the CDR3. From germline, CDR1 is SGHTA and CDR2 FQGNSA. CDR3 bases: TGTGCCAGCAGCTTAGAGAGAGATTCCTACAATGAGCAGTTCTTC. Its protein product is CASSLERDSYNEQFF.

The CDR3 bases are TGTGCCAGCAGTTTACGGGATCTTGAAGCTTTCTTT. Protein product: CASSLRDLEAFF. The chain carries TRBV28 and TRBJ1-1, with no clear D. Germline V gene data show CDR1 as MDHEN and CDR2 as SYDVKM. Trimming pared 2 bases from V and 7 bases from J, leaving 8 bases between. The CDR3 has 12 residues.

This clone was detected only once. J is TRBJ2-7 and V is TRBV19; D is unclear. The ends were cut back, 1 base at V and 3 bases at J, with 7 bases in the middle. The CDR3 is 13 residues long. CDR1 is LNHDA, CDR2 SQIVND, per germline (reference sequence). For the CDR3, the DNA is TGTGCCAGTAGTATAGCTATCAACTACGAGCAGTACTTC. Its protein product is CASSIAINYEQYF.

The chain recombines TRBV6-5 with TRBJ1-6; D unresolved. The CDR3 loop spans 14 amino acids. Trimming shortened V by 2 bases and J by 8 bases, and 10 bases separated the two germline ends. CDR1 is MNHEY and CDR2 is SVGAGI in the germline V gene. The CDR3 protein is CASSYRGIDSPLHF. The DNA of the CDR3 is TGTGCCAGCAGTTACAGAGGGATCGATTCACCCCTCCACTTT.

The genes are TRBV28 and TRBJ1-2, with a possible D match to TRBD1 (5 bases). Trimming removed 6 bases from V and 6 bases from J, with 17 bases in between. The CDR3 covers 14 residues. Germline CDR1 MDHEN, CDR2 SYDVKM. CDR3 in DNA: TGTGCCAGCAGGTCTACAGGTCAGCTGGATGGCTACACCTTC. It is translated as CASRSTGQLDGYTF.

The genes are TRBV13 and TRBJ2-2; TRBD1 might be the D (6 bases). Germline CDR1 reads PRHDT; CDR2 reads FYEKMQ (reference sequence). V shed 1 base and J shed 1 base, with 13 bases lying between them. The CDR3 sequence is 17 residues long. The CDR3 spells CASSLDRTEKNTGELFF. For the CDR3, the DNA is TGTGCCAGCAGCTTAGATCGGACAGAGAAGAACACCGGGGAGCTGTTTTTT.

The CDR3 protein is CASSLFQGNYGYTF. CDR3 bases: TGCGCCAGCAGCTTGTTTCAGGGTAACTATGGCTACACCTTC. The V and J genes are TRBV5-1 and TRBJ1-2, with D possibly matching TRBD1 (5 bases). CDR1 is SGHRS, CDR2 YFSETQ, per germline. V shed 1 base and J shed 1 base, with 8 bases lying between them. This CDR3 comprises 14 residues.

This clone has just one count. CDR3 amino acids: CASSSGTGVNTEAFF. The CDR3 coding sequence is TGTGCCAGCAGCTCCGGGACAGGGGTGAACACTGAAGCTTTCTTT. This sequence joins TRBV9 and TRBJ1-1, with 10 bases fitting TRBD1. CDR3 length equals 15 residues. Trimming cost V 4 bases and J 0 bases; bases outside gene matches: 3. Germline CDR1 is SGDLS and CDR2 is YYNGEE. Variable domain in full (rest from reference TRBV9 and TRBJ1-1): DSGVTQTPKHLITATGQRVTLRCSPRSGDLSVYWYQQSLDQGLQFLIQYYNGEERAKGNILERFSAQQFPDLHSELNLSSLELGDSALYFCASSSGTGVNTEAFFGQGTRLTVV.

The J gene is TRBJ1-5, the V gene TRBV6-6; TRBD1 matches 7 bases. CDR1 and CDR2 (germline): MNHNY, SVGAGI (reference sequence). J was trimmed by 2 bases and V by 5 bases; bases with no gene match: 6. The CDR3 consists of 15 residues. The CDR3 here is CASSTHRGGNQPQHF. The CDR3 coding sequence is TGTGCCAGCAGTACACACAGGGGAGGCAATCAGCCCCAGCATTTT.

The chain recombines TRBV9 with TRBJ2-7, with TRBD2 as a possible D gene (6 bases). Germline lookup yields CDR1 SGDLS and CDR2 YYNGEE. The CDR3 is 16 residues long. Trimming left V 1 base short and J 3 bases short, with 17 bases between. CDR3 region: CASSVLWDSSIYEQYF. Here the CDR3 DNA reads TGTGCCAGCAGCGTATTGTGGGACTCGAGCATCTACGAGCAGTACTTC.